The clone carrying this T cell receptor (beta chain) was seen many times. TCRdb reprocessed the reads via MiXCR and lists one record per CDR3 protein. Among 45,000 to 60,000 distinct CDR3 sequences listed, 5.5% to 8% were seen once. Deletions cut 3 bases from V and 0 bases from J, with 9 bases between. The germline V gene encodes CDR1 LNHDA and CDR2 SQIVND (reference sequence). The CDR3 runs to 15 residues. The entry originates in a study of patients with pleural tuberculosis. The receptor comes from a human donor with pleural tuberculosis. The V gene is TRBV19, the J gene TRBJ2-1, with D possibly TRBD1 on 6 matching bases. This chain's CDR3 is CASSMGAYSYNEQFF. CDR3 DNA: TGTGCCAGTAGTATGGGGGCTTACTCCTACAATGAGCAGTTCTTC.